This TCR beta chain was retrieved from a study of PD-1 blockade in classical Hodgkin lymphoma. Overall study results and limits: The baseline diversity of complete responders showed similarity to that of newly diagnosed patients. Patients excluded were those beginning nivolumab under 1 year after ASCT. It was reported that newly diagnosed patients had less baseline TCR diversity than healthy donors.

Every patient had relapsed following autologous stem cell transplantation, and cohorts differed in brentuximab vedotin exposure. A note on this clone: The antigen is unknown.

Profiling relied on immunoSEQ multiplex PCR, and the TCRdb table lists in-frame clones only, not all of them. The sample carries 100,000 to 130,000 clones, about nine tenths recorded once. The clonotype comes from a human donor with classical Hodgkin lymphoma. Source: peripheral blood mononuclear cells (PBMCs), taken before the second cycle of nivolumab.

CDR3 region: CASRDREANLNTEAFF. The CDR3 DNA is TGTGCCAGCAGAGACAGGGAGGCGAATTTGAACACTGAAGCTTTCTTT. The chain combines TRBV28 with TRBJ1-1, with 7 positions matching TRBD1. The CDR3 spans 16 residues. V dropped 6 bases and J dropped 0; count of bases not matched to a gene: 10. Per germline, CDR1 MDHEN and CDR2 SYDVKM.